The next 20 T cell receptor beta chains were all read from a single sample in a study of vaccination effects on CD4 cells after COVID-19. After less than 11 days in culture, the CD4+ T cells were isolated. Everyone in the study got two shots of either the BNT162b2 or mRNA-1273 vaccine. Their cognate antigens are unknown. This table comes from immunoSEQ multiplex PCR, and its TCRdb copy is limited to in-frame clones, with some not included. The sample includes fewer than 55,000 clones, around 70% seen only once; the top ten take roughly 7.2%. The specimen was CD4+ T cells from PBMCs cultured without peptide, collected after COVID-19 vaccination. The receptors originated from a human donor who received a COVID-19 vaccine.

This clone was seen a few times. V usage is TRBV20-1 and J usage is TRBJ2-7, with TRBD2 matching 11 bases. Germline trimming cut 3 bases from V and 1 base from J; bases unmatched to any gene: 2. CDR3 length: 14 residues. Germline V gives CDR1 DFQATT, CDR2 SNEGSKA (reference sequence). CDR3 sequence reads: CSASVAGGSYEQYF. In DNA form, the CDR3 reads TGCAGTGCTAGTGTAGCGGGGGGGTCCTACGAGCAGTACTTC.

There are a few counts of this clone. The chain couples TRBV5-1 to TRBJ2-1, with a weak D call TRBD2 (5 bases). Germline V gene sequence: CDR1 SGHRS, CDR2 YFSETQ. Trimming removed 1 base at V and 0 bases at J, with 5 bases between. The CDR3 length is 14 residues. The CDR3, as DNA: TGCGCCAGCAGCTTGCGGGGCTCCTACAATGAGCAGTTCTTC. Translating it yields CASSLRGSYNEQFF.

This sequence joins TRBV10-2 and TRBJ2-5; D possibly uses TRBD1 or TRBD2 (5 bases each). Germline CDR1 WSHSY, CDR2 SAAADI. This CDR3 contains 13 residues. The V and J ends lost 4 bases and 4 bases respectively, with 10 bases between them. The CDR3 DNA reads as TGCGCCAGCAGTGCGGCAGGGAGAGAGACCCAGTACTTC. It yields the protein CASSAAGRETQYF.

This CDR3 is CAISEGRVSYNEQFF. The CDR3 DNA reads as TGTGCCATCAGTGAGGGGCGGGTCTCCTACAATGAGCAGTTCTTC. The V gene is TRBV10-3, the J gene TRBJ2-1, with TRBD2 as a possible D gene (5 bases). The CDR3 length is 15 residues. The V end lost 2 bases, the J end lost 0 bases, and 8 bases lay between the germline ends. The V gene's germline CDR1 is ENHRY and CDR2 SYGVKD.

The CDR3, as DNA: TGTGCCAGCAGCCGACAGGTTAGCACAGATACGCAGTATTTT. Translated, it gives CASSRQVSTDTQYF. The gene calls are TRBV6-5 and TRBJ2-3; D perhaps matches TRBD1 (6 bases). Per germline, CDR1 MNHEY and CDR2 SVGAGI. V dropped 6 bases and J dropped 0 bases, with 10 bases sitting between them. This CDR3 is built from 14 residues.

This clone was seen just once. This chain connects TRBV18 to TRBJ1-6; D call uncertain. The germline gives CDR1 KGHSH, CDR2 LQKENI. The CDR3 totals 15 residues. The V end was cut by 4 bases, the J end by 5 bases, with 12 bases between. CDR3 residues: CASSLPGGDNSPLHF. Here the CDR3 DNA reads TGTGCCAGCTCACTACCAGGCGGGGATAATTCACCCCTCCACTTT.

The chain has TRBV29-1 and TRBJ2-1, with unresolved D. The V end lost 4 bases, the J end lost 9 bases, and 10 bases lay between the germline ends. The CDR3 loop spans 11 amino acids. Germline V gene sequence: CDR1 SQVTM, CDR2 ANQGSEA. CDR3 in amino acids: CSVVGQAEQFF. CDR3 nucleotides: TGCAGCGTTGTAGGGCAGGCTGAGCAGTTCTTC.

CDR3 loop: CASSEDSASNYGYTF. The CDR3 coding sequence is TGTGCCAGCAGTGAAGATTCAGCTTCTAACTATGGCTACACCTTC. The chain is built from TRBV2 and TRBJ1-2; D unclear. Germline CDR1 reads SNHLY; CDR2 reads FYNNEI. The CDR3 is 15 amino acids. The V gene lost 1 base and the J gene lost 0 bases, with 9 bases spanning the gap. The full variable domain, with the rest looked up from reference TRBV2 and TRBJ1-2, is EPEVTQTPSHQVTQMGQEVILRCVPISNHLYFYWYRQILGQKVEFLVSFYNNEISEKSEIFDDQFSVERPDGSNFTLKIRSTKLEDSAMYFCASSEDSASNYGYTFGSGTRLTVV.

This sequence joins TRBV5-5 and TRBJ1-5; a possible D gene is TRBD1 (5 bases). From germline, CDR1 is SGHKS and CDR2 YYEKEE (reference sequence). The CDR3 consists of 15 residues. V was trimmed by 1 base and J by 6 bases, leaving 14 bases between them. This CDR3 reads CASSLFVSGTQPQHF. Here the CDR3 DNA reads TGTGCCAGCAGCTTGTTTGTTTCGGGGACTCAGCCCCAGCATTTT.

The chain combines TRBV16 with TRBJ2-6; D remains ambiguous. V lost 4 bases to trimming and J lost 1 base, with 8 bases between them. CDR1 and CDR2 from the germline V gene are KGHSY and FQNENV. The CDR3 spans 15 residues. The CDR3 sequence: CASSPDPSGANVLTF. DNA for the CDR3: TGTGCCAGCAGCCCGGACCCTTCTGGGGCCAACGTCCTGACTTTC.

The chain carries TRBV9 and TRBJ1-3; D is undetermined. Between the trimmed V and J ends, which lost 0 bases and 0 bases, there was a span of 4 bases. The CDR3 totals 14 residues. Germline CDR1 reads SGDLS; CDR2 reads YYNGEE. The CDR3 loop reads CASSVAVSGNTIYF. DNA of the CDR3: TGTGCCAGCAGCGTAGCCGTCTCTGGAAACACCATATATTTT.

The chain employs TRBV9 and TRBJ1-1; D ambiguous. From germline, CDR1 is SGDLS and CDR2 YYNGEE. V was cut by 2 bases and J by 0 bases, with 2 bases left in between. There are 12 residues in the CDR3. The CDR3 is CASSVVNTEAFF. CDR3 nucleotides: TGTGCCAGCAGCGTCGTGAACACTGAAGCTTTCTTT.

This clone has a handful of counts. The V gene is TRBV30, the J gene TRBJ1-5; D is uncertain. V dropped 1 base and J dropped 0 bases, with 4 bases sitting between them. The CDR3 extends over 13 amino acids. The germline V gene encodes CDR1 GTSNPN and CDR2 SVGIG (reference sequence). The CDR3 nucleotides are TGTGCCTGGAGTGAAGATAGCAATCAGCCCCAGCATTTT. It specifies CAWSEDSNQPQHF.

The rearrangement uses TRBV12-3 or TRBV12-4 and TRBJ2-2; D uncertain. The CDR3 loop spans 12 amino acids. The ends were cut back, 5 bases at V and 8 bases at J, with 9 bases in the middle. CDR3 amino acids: CASSHQVGELFF. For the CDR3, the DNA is TGTGCCAGCAGTCACCAGGTGGGGGAGCTGTTTTTT.

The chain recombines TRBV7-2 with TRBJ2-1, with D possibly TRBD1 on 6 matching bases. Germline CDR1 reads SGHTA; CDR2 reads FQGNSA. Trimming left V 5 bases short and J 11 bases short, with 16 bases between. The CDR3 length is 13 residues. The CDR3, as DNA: TGTGCCAGCAGCATAACAGGGAGTGACCAGCAGTTCTTC. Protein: CASSITGSDQQFF.

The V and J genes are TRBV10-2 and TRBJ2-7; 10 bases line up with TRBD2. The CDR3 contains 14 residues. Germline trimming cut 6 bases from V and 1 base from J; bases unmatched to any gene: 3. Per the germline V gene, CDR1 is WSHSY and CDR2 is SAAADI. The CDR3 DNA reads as TGCGCCAGCAGCGCTAGCGGGAGTTCCTACGAGCAGTACTTC. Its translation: CASSASGSSYEQYF.

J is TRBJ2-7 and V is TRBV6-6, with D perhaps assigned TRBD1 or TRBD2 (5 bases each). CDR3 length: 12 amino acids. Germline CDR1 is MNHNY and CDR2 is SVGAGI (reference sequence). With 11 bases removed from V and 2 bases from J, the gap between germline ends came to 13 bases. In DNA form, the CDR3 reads TGTGCCTGTCGGGACCGCCCCTACGAGCAGTACTTC. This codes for CACRDRPYEQYF.

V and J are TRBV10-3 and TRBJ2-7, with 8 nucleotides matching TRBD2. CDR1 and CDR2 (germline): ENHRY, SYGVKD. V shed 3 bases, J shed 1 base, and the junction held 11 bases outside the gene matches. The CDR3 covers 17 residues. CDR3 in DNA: TGTGCCATCAGTGAAACGGGAACTAGCGGACTATCCTACGAGCAGTACTTC. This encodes CAISETGTSGLSYEQYF.

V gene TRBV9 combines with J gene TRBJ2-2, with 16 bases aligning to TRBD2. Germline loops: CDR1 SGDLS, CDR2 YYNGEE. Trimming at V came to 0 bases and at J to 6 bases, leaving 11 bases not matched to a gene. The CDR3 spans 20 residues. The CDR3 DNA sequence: TGTGCCAGCAGCGTAGGGATCGGGACTAGCGGGAGGGCCCTGCCCGGGGAGCTGTTTTTT. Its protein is CASSVGIGTSGRALPGELFF.

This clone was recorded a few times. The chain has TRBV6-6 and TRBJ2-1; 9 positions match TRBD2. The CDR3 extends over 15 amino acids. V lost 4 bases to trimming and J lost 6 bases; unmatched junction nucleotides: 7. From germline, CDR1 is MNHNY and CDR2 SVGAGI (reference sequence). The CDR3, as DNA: TGTGCCAGCAGTTTCAGCGGGGGGCCACCCAATGAGCAGTTCTTC. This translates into CASSFSGGPPNEQFF.